This T cell receptor beta chain was documented in a study of identical twins (dated by TCRdb to about 2016). Background for the entire study: To test whether fetal clonotypes persist, this study deep-sequenced TCR alpha and beta repertoires from monozygotic twins, from unrelated adults of various ages, and from cord blood. Replicate twin experiments were performed at different times using different library preparation protocols to rule out contamination. Findings and caveats that apply to the study as a whole: Because the same donors could not be followed over many years, the conclusions depended on cross-sectional statistical analysis. Out-of-frame TCR alpha sequences shared between twins showed an excess of low generation-probability sequences compared with coincidental sharing between unrelated individuals. Abundant cord blood beta clonotypes carried fewer insertions; young adult naive repertoires showed a weaker similar trend, while memory repertoires showed none. In monozygotic twins, out-of-frame TCR alpha sharing was systematically underestimated by recombination models, although the models agreed with sharing between unrelated individuals. A weaker excess of twin sharing was found in beta out-of-frame sequences because the signal-to-noise ratio was lowered by fewer shared sequences. Zero-insertion analyses could be partly confounded by invariant T cells such as MAIT and iNKT, although diverse VJ usage argued against such confounding for most clonotypes.

Libraries were built with 5' RACE. Sequencing was performed on an Illumina HiSeq 2000. Template switching introduced a universal primer binding site; the final cDNA contained a unique molecular identifier, enabling accurate counting of TCR cDNA molecules. Specific primers in the conserved constant-segment region were used to synthesize first-strand cDNA for TCR alpha and beta chains. To control for contamination, each cDNA library was double barcoded with a SMART-Mk sample barcode plus Illumina barcodes. TruSeq adapter sequences, together with Illumina sample barcodes, were added in two successive PCR steps. The TCR alpha and beta cDNA libraries were sequenced on the Illumina HiSeq platform using custom primers. From the authors' description of their analysis: Unique molecular identifiers were extracted from raw reads with MiGEC, and CDR3 positions were determined with MiXCR. Recombination models were inferred per individual with the repgenHMM and IGoR tools using an EM algorithm. The analysis of shared clonotypes was done with the tcR package in R, with sharing normalized by the product of cloneset sizes. To study raw recombination without the effects of thymic and clonal selection, out-of-frame nonproductive sequences were analyzed. TCRdb reprocessed the public reads (quality trimming at Q25 with fastp, clone calling with MiXCR) and kept in-frame beta chains. Rows with a matching CDR3 protein are joined into one entry that keeps the most common DNA and genes. The V and J calls shown here were made by TCRdb, not taken from the authors' results. This sample is represented by nearly 900,000 distinct CDR3 sequences; about 12% of them were singletons. Roughly 1.6% of the sample lies in the top ten.

This clonotype was found many times. There is no known antigen for this receptor. No clone much larger than this one lies a single base away; base qualities are absent. The CDR3 spans 13 residues, from the cysteine through the phenylalanine. The CDR3 DNA has 39 bases and is translated from base 1. Cut back by 4 bases and 3 bases, the V and J ends lie 11 bases apart. Based on the germline V gene, the CDR1 and CDR2 sequences are SGHRS and YFSETQ. Every donor was a healthy Caucasian. The twin cohort comprised three pairs of female monozygotic twins, all aged roughly 18 to 30 years. RNA for TCR libraries was isolated from peripheral blood mononuclear cells. This same sample was also taken into another study, of yellow fever vaccine responses in identical twins. In that second paper, the authors write: According to the authors, the vaccine-induced T cell response in identical twins seemed to be partly convergent and partly specific to each individual. In identical twins, the study followed T cell clones that responded to the vaccine with precision.

The clonotype originates from a young woman in good health. The rearranged segments are TRBV5-1 and TRBJ2-7; the D gene is perhaps TRBD2, on 5 matching bases. Sequencing used PBMCs. The nucleotides are TGCGCCAGCAGCCCTGGAGGCATCTACGAGCAGTACTTC. This encodes CASSPGGIYEQYF. Here the CDR3 is joined to the reference TRBV5-1 and TRBJ2-7 genes, and the full variable domain is: KAGVTQTPRYLIKTRGQQVTLSCSPISGHRSVSWYQQTPGQGLQFLFEYFSETQRNKGNFPGRFSGRQFSNSRSEMNVSTLELGDSALYLCASSPGGIYEQYFGPGTRLTVT.